This entry features one T cell receptor beta chain sequence. This specimen belongs to a study of technical replicates of blood from a few donors. Sequencing was performed with immunoSEQ multiplex PCR; in TCRdb, only in-frame clones are kept and a portion is missing. The sample carries more than 80,000 clones, 95% recorded once. Germline CDR1 is MNHNS and CDR2 is SASEGT. V gave up 1 base and J gave up 7 bases; unmatched junction bases: 22. CDR3 length: 22 residues. This chain uses TRBV6-1 with TRBJ2-2, with 12 bases identical to TRBD1. Sequencing was done on a sample of T cells isolated from PBMCs. This TCR came from a human donor in good health. CDR3 amino acids: CASSEGVLIVPGQGAAGGELFF. The CDR3 coding sequence is TGTGCCAGCAGTGAAGGCGTCCTGATAGTGCCGGGACAGGGGGCCGCTGGCGGGGAGCTGTTTTTT.